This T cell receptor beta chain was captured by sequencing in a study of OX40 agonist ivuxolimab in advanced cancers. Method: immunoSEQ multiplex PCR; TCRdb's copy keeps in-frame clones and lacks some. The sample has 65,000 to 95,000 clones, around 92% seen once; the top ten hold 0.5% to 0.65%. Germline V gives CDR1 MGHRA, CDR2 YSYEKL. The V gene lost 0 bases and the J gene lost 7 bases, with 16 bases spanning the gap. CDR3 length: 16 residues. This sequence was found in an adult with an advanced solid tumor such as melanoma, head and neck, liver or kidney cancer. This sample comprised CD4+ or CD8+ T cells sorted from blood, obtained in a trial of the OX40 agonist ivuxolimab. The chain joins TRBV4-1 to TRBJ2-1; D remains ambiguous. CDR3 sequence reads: CASSQDVASRWNEQFF. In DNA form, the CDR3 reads TGCGCCAGCAGCCAAGATGTGGCTAGTCGGTGGAATGAGCAGTTCTTC.